The table lists the clone carrying this T cell receptor (beta chain) with many counts. Its antigen is not known. The protocol was immunoSEQ multiplex PCR, while the TCRdb copy is restricted to in-frame clones and leaves out a portion. The sample lists 110,000 to 150,000 clones, 90% to 95% seen once, with more than 8% in the top ten. This sample stems from a study of T cell responses to AZD1222 COVID-19 vaccine. Findings and limits, study-wide: Females outnumbered males among donors, who were mostly white British; clonal diversity was possibly underestimated.

This TCR derives from an adult in good health. Sequencing used peripheral blood, obtained on day 0 of AZD1222 vaccination.

CDR3 sequence: CASSWGGEGADTQYF. The CDR3 DNA follows: TGTGCCAGCAGTTGGGGTGGAGAGGGGGCAGATACGCAGTATTTT. The V and J genes are TRBV6-2 or TRBV6-3 and TRBJ2-3, with D perhaps TRBD1 (6 bases). The length of the CDR3 is 15 residues. The V end lost 4 bases, the J end lost 4 bases, and 15 bases lay between the germline ends. The V gene's germline CDR1 is MNHEY and CDR2 SVGEGT.